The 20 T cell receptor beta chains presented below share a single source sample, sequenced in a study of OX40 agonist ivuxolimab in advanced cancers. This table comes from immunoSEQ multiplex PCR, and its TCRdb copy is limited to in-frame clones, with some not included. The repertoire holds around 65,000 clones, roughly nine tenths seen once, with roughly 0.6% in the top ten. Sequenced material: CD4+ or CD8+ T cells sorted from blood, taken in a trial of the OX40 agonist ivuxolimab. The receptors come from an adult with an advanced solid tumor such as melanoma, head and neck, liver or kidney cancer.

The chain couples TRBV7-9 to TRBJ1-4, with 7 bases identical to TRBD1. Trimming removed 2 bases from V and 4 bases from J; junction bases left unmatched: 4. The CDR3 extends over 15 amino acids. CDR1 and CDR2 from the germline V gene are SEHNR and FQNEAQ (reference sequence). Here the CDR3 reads CASSLFRDSNEKLFF. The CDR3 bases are TGTGCCAGCAGCTTATTTCGGGACAGTAATGAAAAACTGTTTTTT.

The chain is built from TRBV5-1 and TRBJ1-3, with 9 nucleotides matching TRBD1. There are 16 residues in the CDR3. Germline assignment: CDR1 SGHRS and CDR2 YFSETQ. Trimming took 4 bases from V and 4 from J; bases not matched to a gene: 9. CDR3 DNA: TGCGCCAGCAGCGTGACCGGGACAGGGATCGGAAACACCATATATTTT. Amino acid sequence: CASSVTGTGIGNTIYF.

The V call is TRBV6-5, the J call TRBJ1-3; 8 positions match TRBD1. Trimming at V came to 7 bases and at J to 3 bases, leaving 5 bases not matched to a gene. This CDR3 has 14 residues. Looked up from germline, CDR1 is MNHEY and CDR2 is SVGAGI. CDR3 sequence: CASIQGAGGNTIYF. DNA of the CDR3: TGTGCCAGCATCCAGGGGGCTGGTGGAAACACCATATATTTT.

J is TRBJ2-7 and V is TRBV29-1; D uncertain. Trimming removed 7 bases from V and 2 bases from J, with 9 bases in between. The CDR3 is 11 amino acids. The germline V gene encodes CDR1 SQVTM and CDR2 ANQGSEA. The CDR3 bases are TGCAGCGGGACGGTAGCCTACGAGCAGTACTTC. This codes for CSGTVAYEQYF.

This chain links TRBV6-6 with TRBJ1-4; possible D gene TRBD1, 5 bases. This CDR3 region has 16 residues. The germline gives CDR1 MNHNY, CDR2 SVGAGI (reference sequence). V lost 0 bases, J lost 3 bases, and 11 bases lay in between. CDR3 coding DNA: TGTGCCAGCAGTTACTCAGTGGGGCTAGCTAATGAAAAACTGTTTTTT. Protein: CASSYSVGLANEKLFF.

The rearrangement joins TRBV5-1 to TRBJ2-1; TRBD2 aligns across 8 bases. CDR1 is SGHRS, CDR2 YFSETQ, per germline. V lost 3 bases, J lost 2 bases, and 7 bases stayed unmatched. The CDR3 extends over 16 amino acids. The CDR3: CASSSQTSVTYNEQFF. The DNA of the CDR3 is TGCGCCAGCAGCTCTCAGACTAGCGTGACCTACAATGAGCAGTTCTTC.

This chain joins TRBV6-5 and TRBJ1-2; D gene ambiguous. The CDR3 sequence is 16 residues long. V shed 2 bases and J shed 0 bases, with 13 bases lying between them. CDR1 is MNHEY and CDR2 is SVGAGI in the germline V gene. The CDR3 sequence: CASSYTRTPANYGYTF. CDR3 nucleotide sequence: TGTGCCAGCAGTTACACCCGGACCCCAGCTAACTATGGCTACACCTTC.

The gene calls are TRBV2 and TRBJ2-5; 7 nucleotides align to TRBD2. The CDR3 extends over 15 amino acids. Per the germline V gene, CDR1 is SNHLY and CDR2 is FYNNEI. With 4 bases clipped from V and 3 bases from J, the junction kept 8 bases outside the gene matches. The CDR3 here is CASSVLGLVKETQYF. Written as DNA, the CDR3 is TGTGCCAGCAGTGTCTTAGGACTAGTCAAAGAGACCCAGTACTTC.

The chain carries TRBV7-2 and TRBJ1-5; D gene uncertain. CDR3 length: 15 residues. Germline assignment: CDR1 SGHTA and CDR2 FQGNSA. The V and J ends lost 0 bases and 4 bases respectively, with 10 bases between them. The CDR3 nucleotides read TGTGCCAGCAGCTTAGCGGAGGGCAGGAATCAGCCCCAGCATTTT. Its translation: CASSLAEGRNQPQHF.

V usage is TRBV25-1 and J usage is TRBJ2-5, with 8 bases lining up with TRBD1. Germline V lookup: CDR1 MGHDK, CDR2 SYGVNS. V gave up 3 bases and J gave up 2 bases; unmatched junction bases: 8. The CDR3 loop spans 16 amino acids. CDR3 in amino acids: CASSDTGTGRQETQYF. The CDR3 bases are TGTGCCAGCAGTGACACCGGGACAGGACGACAAGAGACCCAGTACTTC.

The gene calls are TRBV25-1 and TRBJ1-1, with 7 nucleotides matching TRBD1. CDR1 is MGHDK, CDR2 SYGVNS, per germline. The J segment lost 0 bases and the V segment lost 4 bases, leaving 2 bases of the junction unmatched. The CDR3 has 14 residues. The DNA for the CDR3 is TGTGCCAGCAGTGGGGGACAGATGAACACTGAAGCTTTCTTT. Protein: CASSGGQMNTEAFF.

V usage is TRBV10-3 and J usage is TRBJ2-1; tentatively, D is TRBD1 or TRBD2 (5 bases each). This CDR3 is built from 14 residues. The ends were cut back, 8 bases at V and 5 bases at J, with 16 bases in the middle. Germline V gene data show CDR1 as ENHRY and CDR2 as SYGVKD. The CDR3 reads CAILRDHPHNEQFF. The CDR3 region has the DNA TGTGCCATCCTCCGGGACCACCCCCACAATGAGCAGTTCTTC.

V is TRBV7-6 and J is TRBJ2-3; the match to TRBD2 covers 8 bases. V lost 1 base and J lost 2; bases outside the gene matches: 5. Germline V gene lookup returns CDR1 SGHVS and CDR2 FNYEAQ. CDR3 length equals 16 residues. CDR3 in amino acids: CASSLGGGGFTDTQYF. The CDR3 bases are TGTGCCAGCAGCTTAGGAGGCGGGGGGTTCACAGATACGCAGTATTTT.

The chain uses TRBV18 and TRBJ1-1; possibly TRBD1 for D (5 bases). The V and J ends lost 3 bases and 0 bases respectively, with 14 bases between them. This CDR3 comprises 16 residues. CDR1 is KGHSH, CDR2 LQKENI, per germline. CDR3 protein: CASSPSTGIVNTEAFF. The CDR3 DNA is TGTGCCAGCTCACCCTCAACAGGAATCGTGAACACTGAAGCTTTCTTT.

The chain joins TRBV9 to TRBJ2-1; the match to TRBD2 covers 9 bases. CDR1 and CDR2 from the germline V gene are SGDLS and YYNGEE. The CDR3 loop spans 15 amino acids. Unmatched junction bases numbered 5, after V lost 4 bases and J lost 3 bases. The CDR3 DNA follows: TGTGCCAGCAGCACCCTAGCGGGACTCTACAATGAGCAGTTCTTC. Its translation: CASSTLAGLYNEQFF.

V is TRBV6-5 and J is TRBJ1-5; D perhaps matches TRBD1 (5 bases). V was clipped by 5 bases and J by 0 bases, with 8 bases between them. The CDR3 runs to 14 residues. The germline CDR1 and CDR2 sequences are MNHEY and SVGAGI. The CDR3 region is CASSGDGSNQPQHF. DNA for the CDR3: TGTGCCAGCAGTGGGGACGGTAGCAATCAGCCCCAGCATTTT.

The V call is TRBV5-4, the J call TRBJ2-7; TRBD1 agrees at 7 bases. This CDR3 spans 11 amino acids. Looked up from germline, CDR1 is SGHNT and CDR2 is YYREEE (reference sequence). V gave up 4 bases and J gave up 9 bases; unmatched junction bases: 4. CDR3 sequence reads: CASSAGTAQYF. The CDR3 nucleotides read TGTGCCAGCAGCGCCGGGACAGCGCAGTACTTC.

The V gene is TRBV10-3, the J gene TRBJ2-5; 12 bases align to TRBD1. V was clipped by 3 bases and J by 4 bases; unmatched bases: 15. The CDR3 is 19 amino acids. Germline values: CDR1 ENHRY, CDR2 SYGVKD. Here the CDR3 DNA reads TGTGCCATCAGTGAATACCGGGACAGGGGGCTGGCCCGGCCAGAGACCCAGTACTTC. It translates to CAISEYRDRGLARPETQYF.

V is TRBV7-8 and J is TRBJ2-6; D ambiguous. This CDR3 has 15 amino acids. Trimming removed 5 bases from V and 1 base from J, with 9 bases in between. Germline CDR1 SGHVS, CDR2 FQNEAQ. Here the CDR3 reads CASSRLDSGANVLTF. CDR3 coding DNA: TGTGCCAGCAGCAGGCTAGATTCTGGGGCCAACGTCCTGACTTTC.

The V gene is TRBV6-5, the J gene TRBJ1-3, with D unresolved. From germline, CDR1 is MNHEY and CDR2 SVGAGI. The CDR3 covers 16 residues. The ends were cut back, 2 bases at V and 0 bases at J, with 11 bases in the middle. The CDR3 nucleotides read TGTGCCAGCAGTTACGACCGAAGAGTCTCTGGAAACACCATATATTTT. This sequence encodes CASSYDRRVSGNTIYF.